The source of this TCR beta chain is a study of patients and donors after allogeneic stem cell transplantation. TCRdb itself ran the RT-PCR reads through MiXCR, one entry per CDR3 protein. Among roughly 960,000 distinct CDR3 sequences listed, around 17% were seen once. With 3 bases clipped from V and 2 bases from J, the junction kept 4 bases outside the gene matches. The CDR3 is 13 amino acids. CDR1 is DFQATT and CDR2 is SNEGSKA in the germline V gene (reference sequence). This clonotype has more than one count but fewer than ten. The V gene is TRBV20-1, the J gene TRBJ2-7, with 7 positions matching TRBD2. Material for sequencing was blood, either unsorted or a sorted T cell fraction (not recorded which). This receptor was obtained from a human donor who was either an allogeneic HSCT recipient or a stem cell or donor lymphocyte infusion donor (not recorded which). It is not recorded whose cells these are; they may come from a transplant donor. The DNA for the CDR3 is TGCAGTGCTAGCAAGGCGGGAGCCTACGAGCAGTACTTC. Its protein is CSASKAGAYEQYF.